Below are 30 T cell receptor beta chains sequenced from a single sample in a study of Graves' ophthalmopathy and Graves' hyperthyroidism. From RNA, the CDR3 regions of TCR beta chains were amplified and sequenced. HTBI primers were employed in first-round RT-PCR, then a second-round multiplex PCR followed. Using its own MiXCR run on the multiplex PCR reads, TCRdb lists one record per CDR3 protein. The sample carries 300,000 or so distinct CDR3 sequences, roughly 17% recorded once. Sample: peripheral blood. Receptors were obtained from an adult man with Graves' ophthalmopathy.

This clonotype was seen ten or more times. The chain is built from TRBV11-1 and TRBJ1-1; 10 bases agree with TRBD1. The CDR3 loop spans 17 amino acids. Germline assignment: CDR1 SGHAT and CDR2 FQDESV (reference sequence). The V segment lost 5 bases and the J segment 3 bases; nucleotides outside the gene matches: 12. The CDR3 here is CASSNRRDRGADTEAFF. The CDR3 nucleotides are TGTGCCAGCAGCAACCGCCGGGACAGGGGTGCGGACACTGAAGCTTTCTTT.

This clonotype was seen at least ten times. At one boundary the junction diverges from the germline segment, which might be a read error. The gene calls are TRBV2 and TRBJ1-5, with D unclear. The CDR3 is 14 amino acids. Germline-derived CDR1 and CDR2 are SNHLY and FYNNEI. Written as DNA, the CDR3 is TGTGTCAGCAGTGACGAAGGTATCGGACAGCCCCAGCATTTT. This translates into CVSSDEGIGQPQHF. The whole variable domain, remainder taken from reference TRBV2 and TRBJ1-5, is EPEVTQTPSHQVTQMGQEVILRCVPISNHLYFYWYRQILGQKVEFLVSFYNNEISEKSEIFDDQFSVERPDGSNFTLKIRSTKLEDSAMYFCVSSDEGIGQPQHFGDGTRLSIL.

This clonotype was recorded many times. The chain combines TRBV2 with TRBJ1-6; possibly TRBD1 for D (5 bases). There are 13 residues in the CDR3. CDR1 is SNHLY, CDR2 FYNNEI, per germline. V shed 8 bases and J shed 6 bases, with 11 bases lying between them. The CDR3 nucleotides read TGTGCCAGCCACGCAGGGTTTAATTCACCCCTCCACTTT. Encoded protein: CASHAGFNSPLHF. Full variable domain (missing parts from reference TRBV2 and TRBJ1-6): EPEVTQTPSHQVTQMGQEVILRCVPISNHLYFYWYRQILGQKVEFLVSFYNNEISEKSEIFDDQFSVERPDGSNFTLKIRSTKLEDSAMYFCASHAGFNSPLHFGNGTRLTVT.

This clonotype was observed a handful of times. A much more abundant neighbour one base away suggests this may be a read error. The chain is built from TRBV5-1 and TRBJ1-1, with D perhaps matching TRBD1 (5 bases). The CDR3 loop spans 16 amino acids. CDR1 is SGHRS and CDR2 is YFSETQ in the germline V gene. In DNA, the CDR3 is TGCGCCATCAGCTTGCCAGGGAAGTATGTGAACACTGAAGCTTTCTTT. As protein: CAISLPGKYVNTEAFF.

The chain links TRBV11-2 to TRBJ2-7, with D perhaps matching TRBD1 (6 bases). Trimming pared 1 base from V and 3 bases from J, leaving 13 bases between. CDR1 and CDR2 from the germline V gene are SGHAT and FQNNGV. The CDR3 spans 15 residues. In DNA form, the CDR3 reads TGTGCCAGCAGCTTAGTCGGGGTACAGGGCTACGAGCAGTACTTC. Its translation: CASSLVGVQGYEQYF.

This rearrangement joins TRBV4-1 to TRBJ1-2; the D gene is possibly TRBD1 (6 bases). The CDR3 has 15 residues. Germline V gives CDR1 MGHRA, CDR2 YSYEKL. The V and J ends lost 1 base and 1 base respectively, with 10 bases between them. In DNA, the CDR3 is TGCGCCAGCAGCCAAGTCAGGGGAAATAACTATGGCTACACCTTC. Translating it yields CASSQVRGNNYGYTF.

This clonotype was counted ten times or more. The chain recombines TRBV6-5 with TRBJ1-5; no clear D. With 0 bases removed from V and 6 bases from J, the gap between germline ends came to 6 bases. There are 13 residues in the CDR3. Germline-derived CDR1 and CDR2 are MNHEY and SVGAGI. CDR3 sequence reads: CASSYSQSQPQHF. In DNA form, the CDR3 reads TGTGCCAGCAGTTACTCGCAGAGTCAGCCCCAGCATTTT.

This chain joins TRBV27 and TRBJ1-2; 7 nucleotides agree with TRBD1. Germline CDR1 reads MNHEY; CDR2 reads SMNVEV (reference sequence). The CDR3 contains 14 residues. The V segment lost 4 bases and the J segment 4 bases; nucleotides outside the gene matches: 6. DNA of the CDR3: TGTGCCAGCAGTTCAGGGGGATTTACCTATGGCTACACCTTC. Encoded protein: CASSSGGFTYGYTF.

This clonotype was observed at least ten times. The V call is TRBV27, the J call TRBJ2-7; 7 bases match TRBD2. CDR1 MNHEY and CDR2 SMNVEV come from the germline V gene (reference sequence). The CDR3 covers 15 residues. J was trimmed by 6 bases and V by 7 bases; bases with no gene match: 15. The CDR3 here is CASTPRGTTRTEQYF. The CDR3 nucleotides are TGTGCCAGCACCCCCCGGGGGACTACCCGTACCGAGCAGTACTTC.

This clonotype has ten or more counts. Written as DNA, the CDR3 is TGCAGCGTTGAGGGGGCCCACGCGGAGCAGTACTTC. This gives the protein CSVEGAHAEQYF. V is TRBV29-1 and J is TRBJ2-7; weak D call: TRBD1 (6 bases). Trimming took off 3 bases at V and 7 bases at J, with 13 bases between the two ends. The length of the CDR3 is 12 residues. Germline CDR1 SQVTM, CDR2 ANQGSEA.

This clonotype was seen repeatedly, ten times or more. The chain uses TRBV11-2 and TRBJ2-2; 8 nucleotides agree with TRBD2. CDR1 SGHAT and CDR2 FQNNGV come from the germline V gene. The CDR3 is 16 residues long. V lost 5 bases to trimming and J lost 4 bases; unmatched junction nucleotides: 9. The chain's CDR3 is CASSAPSGGITGELFF. The DNA of the CDR3 is TGTGCCAGCAGCGCGCCGAGCGGGGGTATCACCGGGGAGCTGTTTTTT.

This clonotype was seen just once. Since a much larger clone is just one base distant, this may be a read error. The rearrangement uses TRBV6-1 and TRBJ2-7; weak D call: TRBD1 (6 bases). Trimming took 10 bases from V and 1 from J, leaving 17 bases between them. There are 14 residues in the CDR3. CDR1 and CDR2 (germline): MNHNS, SASEGT. The CDR3 region has the DNA TGTGCCATTACACGGATAGGGGGTTCCTACGAGCAGTACTTC. Translating gives CAITRIGGSYEQYF.

This clonotype was seen many times. The V gene is TRBV20-1, the J gene TRBJ2-7; 11 bases match TRBD2. Germline CDR1 reads DFQATT; CDR2 reads SNEGSKA (reference sequence). This CDR3 is 16 amino acids long. V shed 2 bases, J shed 2 bases, and the junction held 8 bases outside the gene matches. CDR3 amino acids: CSARSATSGDPYEQYF. For the CDR3, the DNA is TGCAGTGCTAGATCCGCGACTAGCGGGGATCCCTACGAGCAGTACTTC.

This clonotype was found many times. The V and J genes are TRBV18 and TRBJ2-5; D might be TRBD1 or TRBD2, each matching 5 bases. CDR3 size: 17 residues. Per germline, CDR1 KGHSH and CDR2 LQKENI. Trimming left V 3 bases short and J 0 bases short, with 17 bases between. The CDR3 loop is CASSPRGAGNDQETQYF. CDR3 bases: TGTGCCAGCTCACCGCGAGGGGCAGGGAACGACCAAGAGACCCAGTACTTC.

This clonotype was seen repeatedly, ten times or more. This sequence joins TRBV11-3 and TRBJ2-7; D is uncertain. The CDR3 has 12 residues. Between the trimmed V and J ends, which lost 3 bases and 6 bases, there was a span of 9 bases. CDR1 is SGHNT, CDR2 YENEEA, per germline. The CDR3 protein is CASSFSGTEQYF. In nucleotides, the CDR3 is TGTGCCAGCAGCTTTTCTGGCACCGAGCAGTACTTC.

Ten or more counts support this clonotype. This sequence joins TRBV15 and TRBJ2-1; 8 bases are a match to TRBD2. CDR3 length: 17 residues. CDR1 LNHNV and CDR2 YYDKDF come from the germline V gene (reference sequence). V shed 0 bases and J 6 bases; nucleotides not matched to a gene: 10. The CDR3 sequence: CATSRDLSGGPINEQFF. In DNA, the CDR3 is TGTGCCACCAGCAGAGATCTCTCGGGAGGGCCGATCAATGAGCAGTTCTTC.

At least ten counts were recorded for this clonotype. The J gene is TRBJ1-1, the V gene TRBV28, with 7 nucleotides matching TRBD1. CDR1 is MDHEN and CDR2 is SYDVKM in the germline V gene. With V trimmed by 4 bases and J by 0 bases, 8 bases remained unmatched. The CDR3 consists of 16 residues. The CDR3 nucleotides are TGTGCCAGCAGTTCGCTGGGACAGCAAATGAACACTGAAGCTTTCTTT. Amino acid sequence: CASSSLGQQMNTEAFF.

This clonotype was seen at least ten times. J is TRBJ2-5 and V is TRBV7-9; 13 bases are shared with TRBD2. This CDR3 has 16 residues. CDR1 is SEHNR and CDR2 is FQNEAQ in the germline V gene (reference sequence). After removal of 5 bases from V and 2 bases from J, the junction contained 5 bases not matched to a gene. The CDR3 sequence: CASSPGTSGTQETQYF. For the CDR3, the DNA is TGTGCCAGCAGCCCAGGGACTAGCGGGACACAAGAGACCCAGTACTTC. Using reference TRBV7-9 and TRBJ2-5 for the parts outside the CDR3, the full variable domain is DTGVSQNPRHKITKRGQNVTFRCDPISEHNRLYWYRQTLGQGPEFLTYFQNEAQLEKSRLLSDRFSAERPKGSFSTLEIQRTEQGDSAMYLCASSPGTSGTQETQYFGPGTRLLVL.

This clonotype was detected many times. V gene TRBV12-3 or TRBV12-4 combines with J gene TRBJ2-5, with 10 positions matching TRBD2. The trim removed 5 bases at V and 2 bases at J, leaving 8 bases unmatched. The CDR3 loop spans 16 amino acids. The CDR3 here is CASSQSGLASQETQYF. CDR3 DNA sequence: TGTGCCAGCAGTCAATCGGGACTAGCGAGTCAAGAGACCCAGTACTTC.

This clonotype was found many times. The rearrangement links TRBV6-2 or TRBV6-3 to TRBJ1-1; 8 bases fit TRBD1. V gave up 6 bases and J gave up 5 bases; unmatched junction bases: 5. Per the germline V gene, CDR1 is MNHEY and CDR2 is SVGEGT. The CDR3 covers 13 residues. CDR3 in DNA: TGTGCCAGCAGCTGGACAGGGAGGACTGAAGCTTTCTTT. It is translated as CASSWTGRTEAFF.

To note about this clonotype: Compared with germline, one end of the junction differs, possibly owing to a read error. This rearrangement joins TRBV12-3 or TRBV12-4 to TRBJ2-7; weak D call: TRBD2 (5 bases). The CDR3 has 14 residues. CDR3 region: CTSSLVGEGYEQYF. CDR3 coding DNA: TGTACCAGCAGTTTAGTAGGAGAGGGCTACGAGCAGTACTTC.

A few counts support this clonotype. The V call is TRBV4-1, the J call TRBJ1-2; D possibly corresponds to TRBD1 (5 bases). The V and J ends lost 0 bases and 4 bases respectively, with 18 bases between them. Germline assignment: CDR1 MGHRA and CDR2 YSYEKL. The length of the CDR3 is 17 residues. DNA for the CDR3: TGCGCCAGCAGCCAAGATAGGGCGGGCCCCAGGGCCTATGGCTACACCTTC. As protein: CASSQDRAGPRAYGYTF.

This rearrangement joins TRBV2 to TRBJ1-6; TRBD1 aligns across 7 bases. The CDR3 is 13 amino acids. CDR1 and CDR2 from the germline V gene are SNHLY and FYNNEI. Trimming at V came to 8 bases and at J to 6 bases, leaving 4 bases not matched to a gene. The CDR3 nucleotides are TGTGCCAGCGGAGGGGGCCGTAATTCACCCCTCCACTTT. Amino acid sequence: CASGGGRNSPLHF.

This clonotype has at least ten counts. The chain combines TRBV28 with TRBJ2-5; maybe TRBD1 (6 bases). V lost 8 bases and J lost 4, with 23 bases in between. Germline-derived CDR1 and CDR2 are MDHEN and SYDVKM. This CDR3 is 16 amino acids long. CDR3: CASGSVRGWLSETQYF. The CDR3 region has the DNA TGTGCCAGCGGGAGCGTTAGGGGGTGGTTATCAGAGACCCAGTACTTC.

This clonotype has a count of ten or more. The genes are TRBV7-9 and TRBJ2-5; TRBD1 aligns across 8 bases. Trimming at V came to 6 bases and at J to 13 bases, leaving 7 bases not matched to a gene. The CDR3 runs to 11 residues. Germline CDR1 SEHNR, CDR2 FQNEAQ (reference sequence). The CDR3 spells CASRADRDLYF. The CDR3 DNA sequence: TGTGCCAGCAGGGCGGACAGGGACTTGTACTTC.

This clonotype was observed at least ten times. The chain is built from TRBV7-2 and TRBJ2-2; 9 bases fit TRBD2. The CDR3 has 15 amino acids. The germline V gene has CDR1 SGHTA and CDR2 FQGNSA. Germline trimming cut 6 bases from V and 4 bases from J; bases unmatched to any gene: 6. Written as DNA, the CDR3 is TGTGCCAGCAGGCATAGCGGGAGTTTCACCGGGGAGCTGTTTTTT. Translating gives CASRHSGSFTGELFF.

The sample holds many counts of this clonotype. The chain links TRBV5-1 to TRBJ1-2; no firm D call. Trimming cost V 0 bases and J 4 bases, with 10 bases left between them. There are 14 residues in the CDR3. Germline values: CDR1 SGHRS, CDR2 YFSETQ. The CDR3 protein is CASSLDAGIYGYTF. Here the CDR3 DNA reads TGCGCCAGCAGCTTGGACGCGGGAATCTATGGCTACACCTTC.

The genes are TRBV15 and TRBJ2-5, with D tentatively TRBD1 (6 bases). Germline values: CDR1 LNHNV, CDR2 YYDKDF (reference sequence). This CDR3 region has 15 residues. V dropped 0 bases and J dropped 3 bases, with 11 bases sitting between them. This chain's CDR3 is CATSRDPSGEETQYF. The DNA for the CDR3 is TGTGCCACCAGCAGAGACCCCTCAGGGGAAGAGACCCAGTACTTC.

This clonotype has at least ten counts. This chain connects TRBV6-1 to TRBJ2-7, with a possible D match to TRBD2 (6 bases). This CDR3 spans 12 amino acids. Deletions cut 6 bases from V and 3 bases from J, with 9 bases between. CDR1 and CDR2 (germline): MNHNS, SASEGT. CDR3 in DNA: TGTGCCAGCAGGAAGGGACTCTACGAGCAGTACTTC. Encoded protein: CASRKGLYEQYF.

The sample holds many counts of this clonotype. V is TRBV2 and J is TRBJ1-5, with D perhaps TRBD1 (5 bases). The CDR3 sequence is 13 residues long. Germline loops: CDR1 SNHLY, CDR2 FYNNEI. The V gene lost 8 bases and the J gene lost 2 bases, with 10 bases spanning the gap. The CDR3 nucleotides are TGTGCCAGCGGGGGGGGACGCAATCAGCCCCAGCATTTT. It translates to CASGGGRNQPQHF.